The sample holds a few counts of the clone carrying this T cell receptor beta chain. Per the authors' pipeline: Nucleated cell number was recorded as an estimate derived from reference gene primer amplification. Profiled with immunoSEQ multiplex PCR; TCRdb holds only in-frame clones, not every one. Clonal size and the V and J genes are those of that table, whereas D and trimming came from the DNA. In the table there are about 220,000 clones, almost 90% of which are singletons. This sample is drawn from a study of blood T cell repertoires in COVID-19. Study-level information: Sources were T cells, B-cell-depleted T cells, or PBMCs; the material itself was cDNA or gDNA.

Participants were aged roughly 18 to 100 years from 20 to 30 US areas. Cohorts were assigned according to the clinical history that participants reported. From germline, CDR1 is SGDLS and CDR2 YYNGEE. CDR3 length equals 14 residues. Trimming shortened V by 0 bases and J by 3 bases, and 7 bases separated the two germline ends. The sequence was obtained from a woman aged 50 to 65 with acute COVID-19. The J gene is TRBJ1-5, the V gene TRBV9; possibly TRBD1 for D (6 bases). Sequenced: PBMCs or T cells enriched from blood (not recorded which). The CDR3 region is CASSVGTDNQPQHF. The CDR3 DNA sequence: TGTGCCAGCAGCGTAGGGACAGACAATCAGCCCCAGCATTTT. The variable domain in full, with the rest retrieved from reference TRBV9 and TRBJ1-5, is DSGVTQTPKHLITATGQRVTLRCSPRSGDLSVYWYQQSLDQGLQFLIQYYNGEERAKGNILERFSAQQFPDLHSELNLSSLELGDSALYFCASSVGTDNQPQHFGDGTRLSIL.